The rows below give T cell receptor beta chains drawn from one sample of a study of cytomegalovirus exposure and HLA in healthy donors. TCRdb's copy holds only in-frame clones and misses some; the assay was immunoSEQ multiplex PCR. The data show about 160,000 clones, over 80% seen once. The sequencing input was PBMCs. The receptors come from a man between 50 and 59 years old in good health and CMV-seropositive. The CDR3 runs from the conserved cysteine through the conserved F or W. The order of the fields is J gene, V gene, D gene, CDR3 DNA, CDR3 protein. A D gene is named only where the DNA matches it firmly.

>TRBJ2-5|TRBV7-2|TRBD2
TGTGCCAGCAGCTTAGCGGGGGTGGGGAGGGCCCAGCAAGAGACCCAGTACTTC
CASSLAGVGRAQQETQYF
>TRBJ2-5|TRBV11-1|.
TGTGCCAGCAGCCCCCGAGGCCAGGAGACCCAGTACTTC
CASSPRGQETQYF
>TRBJ2-5|TRBV7-9|TRBD2
TGTGCCAGCAGCGATCTTCTAGCGGCTTCCTACCAAGAGACCCAGTACTTC
CASSDLLAASYQETQYF
>TRBJ2-1|TRBV7-2|TRBD2
TGTGCCTCGGGACTAGCGGGGAGGGAGCAGTTCTTC
CASGLAGREQFF
>TRBJ1-1|TRBV4-2|.
TGTGCCAGCAGCCAAAACGGGCAGGACACTGAAGCCTTCTTT
CASSQNGQDTEAFF
>TRBJ1-2|TRBV28|.
TGTGCCAGCAGAGGGGCCTATCCAGGCTACACCTTC
CASRGAYPGYTF
>TRBJ1-6|TRBV9|.
TGTGCCAGCAGCGTAGTAGGGAGTAATTCACCCCTCCACTTT
CASSVVGSNSPLHF
>TRBJ2-3|TRBV15|TRBD2
TGTGCCACCAGCAATAACATGGGTAGCGGGAGGGTGGTAGATACGCAGTATTTT
CATSNNMGSGRVVDTQYF
>TRBJ1-1|TRBV5-1|TRBD1
TGCGCCAGCAGCTTCGCAGGGGGCCAAATGAACACTGAAGCTTTCTTT
CASSFAGGQMNTEAFF
>TRBJ2-1|TRBV9|.
TGTGCCAGCAGCGTAGATGGTGGACAGCATTACAATGAGCAGTTCTTC
CASSVDGGQHYNEQFF
>TRBJ2-5|TRBV9|.
TGTGCCAGCAGCGTAGAAGCGCTCAAAGAGACCCAGTACTTC
CASSVEALKETQYF
>TRBJ2-3|TRBV7-3|.
TGTGCCAGCAGCTTAATCGGGGGATCAGATACGCAGTATTTT
CASSLIGGSDTQYF
>TRBJ2-2|TRBV29-1|.
TGCAGCGTTGAGGCTAGCGACCCCGGGGAGCTGTTTTTT
CSVEASDPGELFF
>TRBJ1-6|TRBV13|.
TGTGCCAGCAGCTCCCAGGGCAGGAATTCACCCCTCCACTTT
CASSSQGRNSPLHF
>TRBJ2-2|TRBV9|.
TGTGCCAGCAGCGTGGAAGGCGGGAACACCGGGGAGCTGTTTTTT
CASSVEGGNTGELFF
>TRBJ2-2|TRBV27|TRBD1
TGTGCCAGCAGTCGCCAGGGGGCCGGGGAGCTGTTTTTT
CASSRQGAGELFF
>TRBJ1-2|TRBV7-8|TRBD1
TGTGCCAGCAGCTTGGGACAGGGGAATGGCTACACCTTC
CASSLGQGNGYTF
>TRBJ2-7|TRBV6-5|.
TGTTCCGAGGAGGGCTCGCGGAGCGAGCAGTACTTC
CSEEGSRSEQYF
>TRBJ2-7|TRBV28|.
TGTGCCAGCAGACCCGAGGGACACCCGGGGTACGAGCAGTACTTC
CASRPEGHPGYEQYF
>TRBJ1-4|TRBV28|TRBD1
TGTGCCAGCGGTCTAGACAGGGGGCGCGAAAAACTGTTTTTT
CASGLDRGREKLFF